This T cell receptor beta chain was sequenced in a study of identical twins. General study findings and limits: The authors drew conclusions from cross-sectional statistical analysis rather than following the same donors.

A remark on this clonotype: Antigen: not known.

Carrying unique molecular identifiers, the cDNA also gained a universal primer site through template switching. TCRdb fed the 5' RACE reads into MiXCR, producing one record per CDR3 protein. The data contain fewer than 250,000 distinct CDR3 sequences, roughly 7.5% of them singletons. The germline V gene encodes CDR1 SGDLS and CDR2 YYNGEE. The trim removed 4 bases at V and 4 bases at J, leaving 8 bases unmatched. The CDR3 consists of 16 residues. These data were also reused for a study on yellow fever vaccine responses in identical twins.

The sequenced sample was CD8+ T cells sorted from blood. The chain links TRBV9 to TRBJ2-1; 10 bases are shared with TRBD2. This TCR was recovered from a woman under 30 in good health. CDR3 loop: CASSSRTSGFYNEQFF. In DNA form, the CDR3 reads TGTGCCAGCAGCTCCCGGACTAGCGGATTTTACAATGAGCAGTTCTTC.